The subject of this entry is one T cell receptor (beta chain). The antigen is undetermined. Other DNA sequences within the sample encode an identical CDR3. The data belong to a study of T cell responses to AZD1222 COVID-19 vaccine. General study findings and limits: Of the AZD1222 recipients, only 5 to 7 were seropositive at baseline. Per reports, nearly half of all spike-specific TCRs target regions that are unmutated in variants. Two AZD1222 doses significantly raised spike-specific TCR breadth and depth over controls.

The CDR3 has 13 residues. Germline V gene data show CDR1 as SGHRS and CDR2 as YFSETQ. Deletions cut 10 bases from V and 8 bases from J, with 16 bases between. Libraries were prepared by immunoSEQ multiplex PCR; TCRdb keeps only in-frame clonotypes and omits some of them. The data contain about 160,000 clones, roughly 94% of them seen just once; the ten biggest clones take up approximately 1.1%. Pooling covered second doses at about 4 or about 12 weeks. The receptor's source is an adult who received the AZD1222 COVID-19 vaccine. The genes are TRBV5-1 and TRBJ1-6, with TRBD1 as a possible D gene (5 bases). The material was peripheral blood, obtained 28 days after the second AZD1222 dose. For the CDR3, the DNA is TGCGCCTCCTCCCTGGGGGGGGATTCACCCCTCCACTTT. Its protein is CASSLGGDSPLHF.